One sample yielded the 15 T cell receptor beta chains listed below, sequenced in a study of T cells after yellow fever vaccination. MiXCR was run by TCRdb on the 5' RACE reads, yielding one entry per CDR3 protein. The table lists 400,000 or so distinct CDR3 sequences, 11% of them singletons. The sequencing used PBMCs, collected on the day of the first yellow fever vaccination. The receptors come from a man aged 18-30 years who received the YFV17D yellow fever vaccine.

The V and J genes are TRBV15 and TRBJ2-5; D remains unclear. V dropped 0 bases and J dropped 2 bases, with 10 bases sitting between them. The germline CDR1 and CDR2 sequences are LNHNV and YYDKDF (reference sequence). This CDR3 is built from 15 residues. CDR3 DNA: TGTGCCACCAGCAGAGATGGCGCCCGGCAAGAGACCCAGTACTTC. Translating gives CATSRDGARQETQYF.

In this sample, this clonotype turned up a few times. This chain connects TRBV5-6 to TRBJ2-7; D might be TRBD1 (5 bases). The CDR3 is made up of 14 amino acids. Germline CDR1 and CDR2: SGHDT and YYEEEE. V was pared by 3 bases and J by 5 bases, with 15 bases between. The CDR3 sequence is CASSSAIGAHEQYV. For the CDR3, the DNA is TGTGCCAGCAGCTCCGCAATAGGGGCCCACGAGCAGTACGTC.

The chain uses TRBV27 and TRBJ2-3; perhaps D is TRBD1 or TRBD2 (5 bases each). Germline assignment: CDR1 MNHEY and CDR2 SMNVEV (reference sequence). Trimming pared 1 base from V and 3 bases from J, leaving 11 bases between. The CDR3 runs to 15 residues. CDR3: CASSLYGGGTDTQYF. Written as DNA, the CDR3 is TGTGCCAGCAGTTTATATGGGGGTGGTACAGATACGCAGTATTTT.

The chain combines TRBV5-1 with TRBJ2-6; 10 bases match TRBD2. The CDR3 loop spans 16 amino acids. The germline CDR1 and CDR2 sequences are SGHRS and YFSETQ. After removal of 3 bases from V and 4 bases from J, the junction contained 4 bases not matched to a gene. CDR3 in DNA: TGCGCCAGCAGCTCCTCTAGCGGGGGCGGGGCCAACGTCCTGACTTTC. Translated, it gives CASSSSSGGGANVLTF.

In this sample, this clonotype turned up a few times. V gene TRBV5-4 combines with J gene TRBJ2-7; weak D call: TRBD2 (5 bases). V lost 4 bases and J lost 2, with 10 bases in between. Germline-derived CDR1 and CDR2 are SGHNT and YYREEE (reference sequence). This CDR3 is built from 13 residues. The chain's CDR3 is CASSRTDTYEQYV. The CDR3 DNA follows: TGTGCCAGCAGCCGGACTGATACCTACGAGCAGTACGTC.

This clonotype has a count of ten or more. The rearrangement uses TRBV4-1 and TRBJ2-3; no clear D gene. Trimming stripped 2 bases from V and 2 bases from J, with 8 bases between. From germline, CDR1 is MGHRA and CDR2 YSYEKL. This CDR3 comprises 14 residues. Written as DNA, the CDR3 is TGCGCCAGCAGCCAACCCCCCCTCACAGATACGCAGTATTTT. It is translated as CASSQPPLTDTQYF.

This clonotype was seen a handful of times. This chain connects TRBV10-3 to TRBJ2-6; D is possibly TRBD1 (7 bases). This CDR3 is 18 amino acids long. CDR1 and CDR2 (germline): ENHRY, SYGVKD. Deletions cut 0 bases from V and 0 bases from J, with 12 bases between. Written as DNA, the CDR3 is TGTGCCATCAGTGAGTCGGAGGGGGCGAACTCTGGGGCCAACGTCCTGACTTTC. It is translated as CAISESEGANSGANVLTF.

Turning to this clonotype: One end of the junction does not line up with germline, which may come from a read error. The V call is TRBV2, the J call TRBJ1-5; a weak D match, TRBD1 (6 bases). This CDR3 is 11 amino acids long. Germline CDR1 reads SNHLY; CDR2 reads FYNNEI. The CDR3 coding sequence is TGTGCCAGCAGGGAAGGGGGGCCCCAGCATTTT. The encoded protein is CASREGGPQHF.

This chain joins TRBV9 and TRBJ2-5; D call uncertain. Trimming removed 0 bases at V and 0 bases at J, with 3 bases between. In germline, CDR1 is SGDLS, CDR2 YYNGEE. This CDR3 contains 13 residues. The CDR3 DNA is TGTGCCAGCAGCGTAGGAAACCAAGAGACCCAGTACTTC. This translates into CASSVGNQETQYF.

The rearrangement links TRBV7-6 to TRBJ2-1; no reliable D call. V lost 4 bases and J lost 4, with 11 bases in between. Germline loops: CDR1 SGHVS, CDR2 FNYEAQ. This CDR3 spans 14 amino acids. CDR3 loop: CASSSKPPYNEQFF. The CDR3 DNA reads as TGTGCCAGCAGCTCAAAGCCCCCTTACAATGAGCAGTTCTTC.

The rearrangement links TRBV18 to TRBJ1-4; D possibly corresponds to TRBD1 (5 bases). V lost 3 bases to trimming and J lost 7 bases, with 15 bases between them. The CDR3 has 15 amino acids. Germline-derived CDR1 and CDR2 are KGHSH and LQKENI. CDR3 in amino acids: CASSPSTIQGEKLFF. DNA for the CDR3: TGTGCCAGCTCACCGTCGACAATCCAGGGTGAAAAACTGTTTTTT.

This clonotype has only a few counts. CDR3 bases: TGTGCCAGCAGCGACAGACTAGCGGGGGCCCGGGAAGAGACCCAGTACTTC. Its translation is CASSDRLAGAREETQYF. The chain carries TRBV6-1 and TRBJ2-5, with 12 bases identical to TRBD2. CDR3 length: 17 residues. The trim removed 6 bases at V and 3 bases at J, leaving 11 bases unmatched. Germline V lookup: CDR1 MNHNS, CDR2 SASEGT.

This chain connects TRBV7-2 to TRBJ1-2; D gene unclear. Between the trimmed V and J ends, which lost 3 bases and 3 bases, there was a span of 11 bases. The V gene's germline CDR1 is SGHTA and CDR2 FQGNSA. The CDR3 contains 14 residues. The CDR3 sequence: CASSFQWQDYGYTF. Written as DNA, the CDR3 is TGTGCCAGCAGCTTTCAGTGGCAGGACTATGGCTACACCTTC.

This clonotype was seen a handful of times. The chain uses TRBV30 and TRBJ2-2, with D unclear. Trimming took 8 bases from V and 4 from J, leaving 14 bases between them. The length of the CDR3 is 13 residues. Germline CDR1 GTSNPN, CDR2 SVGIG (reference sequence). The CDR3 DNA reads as TGTGCCCGGCGTGGAGTCAGCACCGGGGAGCTGTTTTTT. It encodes CARRGVSTGELFF.

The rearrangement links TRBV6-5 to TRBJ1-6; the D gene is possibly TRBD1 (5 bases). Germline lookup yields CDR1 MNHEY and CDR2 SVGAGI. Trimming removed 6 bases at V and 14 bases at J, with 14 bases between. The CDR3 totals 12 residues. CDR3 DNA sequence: TGTGCCAGCAGCGGACGGGGCATAACCCTCCACTTT. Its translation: CASSGRGITLHF.